The 19 T cell receptor beta chains below come from one sample, sequenced in a study of blood T cell repertoires in COVID-19. Libraries were prepared by immunoSEQ multiplex PCR; TCRdb keeps only in-frame clonotypes and omits some of them. Among a few hundred thousand clones listed, over 75% were seen once. Specimen: PBMCs or T cells enriched from blood (not recorded which). The receptor source for this set is a man aged 25-40 years in a cohort exposed to, infected with or recovered from COVID-19 (not recorded which).

The CDR3 DNA follows: TGTGCCAGCAGAGCGGGAGGAGCCAAAAACATTCAGTACTTC. Translating gives CASRAGGAKNIQYF. V is TRBV28 and J is TRBJ2-4; 9 bases line up with TRBD2. V shed 6 bases, J shed 0 bases, and the junction held 0 bases outside the gene matches. The CDR3 is 14 amino acids. CDR1 is MDHEN and CDR2 is SYDVKM in the germline V gene.

V and J are TRBV27 and TRBJ1-1; the match to TRBD1 covers 8 bases. This CDR3 is built from 13 residues. CDR1 and CDR2 (germline): MNHEY, SMNVEV (reference sequence). V lost 6 bases to trimming and J lost 5 bases; unmatched junction nucleotides: 5. The CDR3 DNA sequence: TGTGCCAGCAGCGCACAGGGGGAAACTGAAGCTTTCTTT. Its protein is CASSAQGETEAFF.

Written as DNA, the CDR3 is TGTGCCAGTAGTATTGGCATGGCAGGGGCCAACGTCCTGACTTTC. Its translation: CASSIGMAGANVLTF. The rearrangement joins TRBV19 to TRBJ2-6; D uncertain. The V end was cut by 3 bases, the J end by 4 bases, with 10 bases between. The CDR3 is made up of 15 amino acids. Germline loops: CDR1 LNHDA, CDR2 SQIVND (reference sequence).

This rearrangement joins TRBV4-1 to TRBJ2-5; TRBD1 matches at 8 bases. V was clipped by 4 bases and J by 2 bases; unmatched bases: 6. The CDR3 has 15 amino acids. Germline loops: CDR1 MGHRA, CDR2 YSYEKL. The CDR3 nucleotides are TGCGCCAGCAGCCGAGGACAGGGTCCACAAGAGACCCAGTACTTC. It encodes CASSRGQGPQETQYF.

V is TRBV6-5 and J is TRBJ1-2; 7 bases align to TRBD1. V lost 7 bases, J lost 8 bases, and 7 bases stayed unmatched. This CDR3 region has 12 residues. The germline CDR1 and CDR2 sequences are MNHEY and SVGAGI. Here the CDR3 reads CASNQGGWGYTF. The CDR3 nucleotides read TGTGCCAGCAATCAAGGGGGCTGGGGCTACACCTTC.

V and J are TRBV2 and TRBJ1-6; 11 nucleotides match TRBD1. CDR3 size: 15 residues. With 10 bases clipped from V and 10 bases from J, the junction kept 12 bases outside the gene matches. In germline, CDR1 is SNHLY, CDR2 FYNNEI. In nucleotides, the CDR3 is TGTGCCAAAAGTTCCGGGACAGGGGGGGTATCACCCCTCCACTTT. Amino acids: CAKSSGTGGVSPLHF.

The rearrangement joins TRBV5-6 to TRBJ1-2; 8 nucleotides match TRBD1. Germline-derived CDR1 and CDR2 are SGHDT and YYEEEE. Trimming at V came to 4 bases and at J to 10 bases, leaving 9 bases not matched to a gene. The CDR3 loop spans 13 amino acids. CDR3 loop: CASSRQGPLHYTF. Written as DNA, the CDR3 is TGTGCCAGCAGCAGACAGGGGCCTCTCCACTACACCTTC.

The chain couples TRBV10-3 to TRBJ2-1; TRBD2 matches at 7 bases. Germline V CDR1 and CDR2: ENHRY, SYGVKD. The J segment lost 8 bases and the V segment lost 3 bases, leaving 10 bases of the junction unmatched. This CDR3 has 15 residues. CDR3 sequence: CAISEYEGRGYEQFF. The CDR3 DNA follows: TGTGCCATCAGTGAATATGAGGGGAGGGGCTATGAGCAGTTCTTC.

The chain recombines TRBV13 with TRBJ2-1; 7 bases match TRBD2. CDR3 size: 15 residues. Per the germline V gene, CDR1 is PRHDT and CDR2 is FYEKMQ (reference sequence). V lost 2 bases, J lost 4 bases, and 5 bases stayed unmatched. CDR3 coding DNA: TGTGCCAGCAGCTTAAAGCGGGGCAATTACAATGAGCAGTTCTTC. Translated: CASSLKRGNYNEQFF.

This chain links TRBV15 with TRBJ2-5; D is undetermined. The V end lost 6 bases, the J end lost 0 bases, and 11 bases lay between the germline ends. From germline, CDR1 is LNHNV and CDR2 YYDKDF (reference sequence). This CDR3 is 14 amino acids long. Here the CDR3 DNA reads TGTGCCACCAGTACGACTTGGAACCAAGAGACCCAGTACTTC. This sequence encodes CATSTTWNQETQYF.

This sequence joins TRBV28 and TRBJ1-1; 7 bases are a match to TRBD1. Germline V gives CDR1 MDHEN, CDR2 SYDVKM. This CDR3 has 11 amino acids. V dropped 6 bases and J dropped 7; count of bases not matched to a gene: 2. The CDR3 sequence: CASRQGNEAFF. The CDR3 DNA reads TGTGCCAGCAGACAGGGGAATGAAGCTTTCTTT.

V usage is TRBV28 and J usage is TRBJ1-1; no definite D call. The germline V gene encodes CDR1 MDHEN and CDR2 SYDVKM. V lost 4 bases to trimming and J lost 0 bases, with 9 bases between them. This CDR3 is built from 14 residues. The CDR3 sequence: CASSSREMNTEAFF. The CDR3 DNA follows: TGTGCCAGCAGTTCTAGGGAGATGAACACTGAAGCTTTCTTT.

This rearrangement joins TRBV28 to TRBJ2-1; 7 nucleotides match TRBD2. CDR3 length: 17 residues. V lost 7 bases, J lost 0 bases, and 12 bases stayed unmatched. Germline assignment: CDR1 MDHEN and CDR2 SYDVKM. The CDR3 DNA follows: TGTGCCAGCAATTCACCTTGGGCGGGGGTCTCCTACAATGAGCAGTTCTTC. Protein: CASNSPWAGVSYNEQFF.

This clone has just one count. An end of the junction differs from the germline gene, which may be a read error. The chain has TRBV7-7 and TRBJ2-1; 7 bases align to TRBD2. CDR3 length equals 14 residues. Germline values: CDR1 SSHAT, CDR2 FNYEAQ (reference sequence). CDR3 bases: TGTGCTAGCAGCCTGGGCAAGGGACTAAATGAGCAGTTCTTC. It is translated as CASSLGKGLNEQFF.

A single count supports this clone. The chain combines TRBV28 with TRBJ1-1; 7 nucleotides align to TRBD1. V lost 4 bases and J lost 0; bases outside the gene matches: 11. The CDR3 spans 17 residues. CDR1 and CDR2 (germline): MDHEN, SYDVKM. The CDR3 nucleotides read TGTGCCAGCAGTTCTATCCCACAGGGGCTGATGAACACTGAAGCTTTCTTT. Protein: CASSSIPQGLMNTEAFF.

There are a few counts of this clone. The V call is TRBV6-5, the J call TRBJ1-2, with D possibly matching TRBD1 (5 bases). V shed 7 bases and J shed 2 bases, with 17 bases lying between them. Germline lookup yields CDR1 MNHEY and CDR2 SVGAGI. The CDR3 covers 15 residues. CDR3 bases: TGTGCCAGCAACGGCTGGGCAGGGCAGAACTATGGCTACACCTTC. It specifies CASNGWAGQNYGYTF.

V gene TRBV3-1 (or the pseudogene TRBV3-2) combines with J gene TRBJ1-2; the D gene is possibly TRBD1 (5 bases). V was clipped by 0 bases and J by 8 bases, with 13 bases between them. The CDR3 runs 14 residues. Germline assignment: CDR1 LGHDT and CDR2 YNNKEL (reference sequence). CDR3 amino acids: CASSQDARGGGYTF. The CDR3 DNA sequence: TGTGCCAGCAGCCAAGATGCGCGGGGGGGAGGCTACACCTTC.

The chain links TRBV9 to TRBJ2-1; D possibly corresponds to TRBD2 (6 bases). From germline, CDR1 is SGDLS and CDR2 YYNGEE. This CDR3 spans 15 amino acids. The V and J ends lost 2 bases and 8 bases respectively, with 17 bases between them. The CDR3 region has the DNA TGTGCCAGCAGCGTTGTTGGGGGAGGCGCAGATGAGCAGTTCTTC. Translation: CASSVVGGGADEQFF.

This chain connects TRBV7-2 to TRBJ2-7; TRBD1 matches 8 bases. J gave up 3 bases and V 4 bases, and 11 bases lay outside the gene matches. CDR1 and CDR2 (germline): SGHTA, FQGNSA. The CDR3 loop spans 16 amino acids. The CDR3 is CASSSYGQGTGYEQYF. For the CDR3, the DNA is TGTGCCAGCAGCTCATACGGACAGGGCACGGGCTACGAGCAGTACTTC.